The 21 T cell receptor beta chains presented below share a single source sample, sequenced in a study of blood T cell repertoires in COVID-19. Method: immunoSEQ multiplex PCR; TCRdb's copy keeps in-frame clones and lacks some. This sample yields more than 70,000 clones, of which roughly 83% are seen a single time; nearly 25% belongs to the top ten. The sample consisted of peripheral blood. All receptors come from a human donor in a cohort sampled during active COVID-19.

The chain links TRBV19 to TRBJ2-1, with 11 bases aligning to TRBD2. Germline trimming cut 4 bases from V and 3 bases from J; bases unmatched to any gene: 2. Germline V gene lookup returns CDR1 LNHDA and CDR2 SQIVND (reference sequence). The CDR3 loop spans 15 amino acids. CDR3 sequence reads: CASSKTSGDYNEQFF. The CDR3 nucleotides are TGTGCCAGTAGTAAGACTAGCGGGGACTACAATGAGCAGTTCTTC.

V usage is TRBV7-9 and J usage is TRBJ2-7, with D tentatively TRBD1 (7 bases). CDR3 size: 13 residues. V was trimmed by 5 bases and J by 6 bases, leaving 14 bases between them. Germline V gene sequence: CDR1 SEHNR, CDR2 FQNEAQ (reference sequence). CDR3 DNA sequence: TGTGCCAGCAGCGCGGGACAGAAAAGCGAGCAGTACTTC. Protein sequence: CASSAGQKSEQYF.

This rearrangement joins TRBV6-5 to TRBJ2-7; weak D call: TRBD2 (6 bases). The CDR3 loop spans 14 amino acids. Trimming shortened V by 6 bases and J by 3 bases, and 15 bases separated the two germline ends. The V gene's germline CDR1 is MNHEY and CDR2 SVGAGI. The CDR3 DNA is TGTGCCAGCAGCCCAACGCGGGATCTCTACGAGCAGTACTTC. This gives the protein CASSPTRDLYEQYF.

The CDR3 is CASSGTSGRVHNEQFF. CDR3 sequence (DNA): TGTGCCAGCAGTGGGACTAGCGGGAGGGTCCACAATGAGCAGTTCTTC. This chain connects TRBV6-6 to TRBJ2-1; TRBD2 agrees at 16 bases. The ends lost 5 bases at V and 5 bases at J; junction bases unmatched: 3. The germline CDR1 and CDR2 sequences are MNHNY and SVGAGI (reference sequence). The CDR3 is made up of 16 amino acids.

This clone came up many times. CDR3 in DNA: TGTGCCACCAGTGCCGATCCTAGCGGCCGAGACTACGAGCAGTACTTC. This sequence encodes CATSADPSGRDYEQYF. The rearrangement links TRBV24-1 to TRBJ2-7, with TRBD2 matching 7 bases. After removal of 5 bases from V and 3 bases from J, the junction contained 12 bases not matched to a gene. This CDR3 is built from 16 residues. Germline-derived CDR1 and CDR2 are KGHDR and SFDVKD.

This clone is a singleton in its sample. V is TRBV30 and J is TRBJ1-1; D perhaps matches TRBD1 (6 bases). V lost 4 bases and J 6 bases, leaving 15 bases between the germline ends. The CDR3 contains 13 residues. Germline values: CDR1 GTSNPN, CDR2 SVGIG (reference sequence). The CDR3: CAWKGQGPAEAFF. The CDR3 nucleotides read TGTGCCTGGAAGGGCCAGGGGCCGGCTGAAGCTTTCTTT.

The rearrangement links TRBV15 to TRBJ2-1; 15 positions agree with TRBD2. V lost 5 bases, J lost 9 bases, and 2 bases stayed unmatched. The length of the CDR3 is 14 residues. CDR1 is LNHNV and CDR2 is YYDKDF in the germline V gene (reference sequence). The CDR3 is CATSPGLAGGEQFF. CDR3 coding DNA: TGTGCCACCAGCCCGGGACTAGCGGGGGGTGAGCAGTTCTTC.

This clone was detected once. The rearrangement links TRBV19 to TRBJ2-6; D unclear. The CDR3 loop spans 14 amino acids. Germline CDR1 LNHDA, CDR2 SQIVND (reference sequence). V lost 10 bases and J 1 base, leaving 11 bases between the germline ends. For the CDR3, the DNA is TGTGCCACGACACAGAGTTCTGGGGCCAACGTCCTGACTTTC. It specifies CATTQSSGANVLTF.

Only one count was recorded for this clone. The sample carries other DNA sequences with the same CDR3. This rearrangement joins TRBV11-2 to TRBJ2-3, with no clear D. Looked up from germline, CDR1 is SGHAT and CDR2 is FQNNGV. V gave up 1 base and J gave up 3 bases, with 5 bases separating them. The CDR3 sequence is 13 residues long. DNA of the CDR3: TGTGCCAGCAGCTTAGCCGGGACAGATACGCAGTATTTT. It codes for CASSLAGTDTQYF.

The V call is TRBV5-8, the J call TRBJ1-1; 7 nucleotides match TRBD1. In germline, CDR1 is SGHTS, CDR2 YDEGEE. The CDR3 totals 12 residues. The V segment lost 5 bases and the J segment 7 bases; nucleotides outside the gene matches: 5. The CDR3 is CASSSTGFEAFF. Here the CDR3 DNA reads TGTGCCAGCAGTTCGACAGGGTTTGAAGCTTTCTTT.

The chain couples TRBV25-1 to TRBJ1-1; 8 bases agree with TRBD1. Germline V gene lookup returns CDR1 MGHDK and CDR2 SYGVNS. CDR3 size: 17 residues. Unmatched junction bases numbered 13, after V lost 4 bases and J lost 3 bases. DNA of the CDR3: TGTGCCAGCAGTGCCGTGACAGGGGCACGAGGGGACACTGAAGCTTTCTTT. Translating it yields CASSAVTGARGDTEAFF.

This chain uses TRBV20-1 with TRBJ1-1; the D is unclear. V shed 3 bases and J shed 3 bases, with 11 bases lying between them. Germline CDR1 reads DFQATT; CDR2 reads SNEGSKA (reference sequence). The CDR3 runs to 13 residues. CDR3 bases: TGCAGTGCTAGTTTGGGCCGTTACACTGAAGCTTTCTTT. Translation: CSASLGRYTEAFF.

The V gene is TRBV11-3, the J gene TRBJ2-2, with 16 bases identical to TRBD2. CDR1 and CDR2 from the germline V gene are SGHNT and YENEEA. The V gene end was trimmed by 5 bases and the J gene end by 5 bases; junction bases not matched to a gene: 5. CDR3 length: 17 residues. The CDR3 nucleotides read TGTGCCAGCAGCCCGGGACTAGCGGGAGGGGGAACCGGGGAGCTGTTTTTT. As protein: CASSPGLAGGGTGELFF.

This chain links TRBV27 with TRBJ1-1, with 7 bases fitting TRBD1. The CDR3 has 16 residues. Germline V lookup: CDR1 MNHEY, CDR2 SMNVEV (reference sequence). With 6 bases clipped from V and 0 bases from J, the junction kept 10 bases outside the gene matches. The CDR3 protein is CASSPYPGQLNTEAFF. Written as DNA, the CDR3 is TGTGCCAGCAGCCCCTATCCGGGACAGCTGAACACTGAAGCTTTCTTT.

The rearrangement links TRBV5-4 to TRBJ2-2, with 13 bases lining up with TRBD2. The CDR3 spans 19 residues. J gave up 5 bases and V 0 bases, and 10 bases lay outside the gene matches. Germline loops: CDR1 SGHNT, CDR2 YYREEE (reference sequence). The CDR3 DNA reads TGTGCCAGCAGCTTGGGATGGACTAGCGGGAGTTTGGGGACCGGGGAGCTGTTTTTT. Translating it yields CASSLGWTSGSLGTGELFF.

Only a few counts were recorded for this clone. The genes are TRBV10-1 and TRBJ2-7, with a possible D match to TRBD2 (6 bases). Germline V gene data show CDR1 as WNHNN and CDR2 as SYGVQD (reference sequence). V was clipped by 5 bases and J by 7 bases, with 18 bases between them. This CDR3 is 14 amino acids long. CDR3 in DNA: TGCGCCAGCAGTACCGGGAGTAAAAACGGAGAGCAGTACTTC. This gives the protein CASSTGSKNGEQYF.

This chain joins TRBV29-1 and TRBJ1-1; TRBD1 agrees at 9 bases. The germline gives CDR1 SQVTM, CDR2 ANQGSEA. V shed 5 bases and J 6 bases; nucleotides not matched to a gene: 7. The CDR3 length is 13 residues. The chain's CDR3 is CSVPDRGRAEAFF. Here the CDR3 DNA reads TGCAGCGTTCCCGACAGGGGGAGGGCTGAAGCTTTCTTT. The variable domain in full, with the rest retrieved from reference TRBV29-1 and TRBJ1-1, is SAVISQKPSRDICQRGTSLTIQCQVDSQVTMMFWYRQQPGQSLTLIATANQGSEATYESGFVIDKFPISRPNLTFSTLTVSNMSPEDSSIYLCSVPDRGRAEAFFGQGTRLTVV.

The chain combines TRBV29-1 with TRBJ1-1; D is possibly TRBD1 (5 bases). Deletions cut 6 bases from V and 1 base from J, with 15 bases between. The CDR3 is 14 amino acids. CDR1 SQVTM and CDR2 ANQGSEA come from the germline V gene. The CDR3 DNA reads TGCAGCGTCCTGGTGGGGCTCCGGAACACTGAAGCTTTCTTT. This translates into CSVLVGLRNTEAFF. Drawing the rest from reference TRBV29-1 and TRBJ1-1, the complete variable domain is SAVISQKPSRDICQRGTSLTIQCQVDSQVTMMFWYRQQPGQSLTLIATANQGSEATYESGFVIDKFPISRPNLTFSTLTVSNMSPEDSSIYLCSVLVGLRNTEAFFGQGTRLTVV.

The chain carries TRBV7-6 and TRBJ2-7, with 9 nucleotides matching TRBD2. The CDR3 runs to 15 residues. V trimming: 3 bases; J trimming: 0 bases; junction bases outside the gene matches: 3. Germline V gives CDR1 SGHVS, CDR2 FNYEAQ. The CDR3 is CASSFDSGSSYEQYF. The DNA of the CDR3 is TGTGCCAGCAGCTTTGATAGCGGGAGCTCCTACGAGCAGTACTTC.

This clone was seen a single time. The chain joins TRBV15 to TRBJ1-4; maybe TRBD1 (5 bases). V was clipped by 6 bases and J by 8 bases, with 19 bases between them. CDR1 and CDR2 (germline): LNHNV, YYDKDF (reference sequence). CDR3 length: 15 amino acids. The CDR3 DNA reads TGTGCCACCAGTCTGGGGGGAGGTATTAGCGAAAAACTGTTTTTT. Translation gives CATSLGGGISEKLFF.

The genes are TRBV21-1 and TRBJ2-5; the D segment call TRBD1 is taken from the table without a DNA check. TRBV21-1 is a pseudogene segment. CDR3 size: 13 residues. The CDR3 DNA reads TGTGCCAGCAGAAGACAGATCTCCAGGACCCAGTACTTC. Its translation: CASRRQISRTQYF.